Listed below are T cell receptor beta chains from one sample, sequenced in a study of technical replicates of blood from a handful of donors. Clones were read by immunoSEQ multiplex PCR, and TCRdb kept only the in-frame ones, dropping some. The sample holds about 81,000 clones; 96% are singletons and the top ten take nearly 0.2%. The sequenced material came from T cells isolated from PBMCs. Receptors were obtained from a human donor in good health. Both conserved end residues are part of each CDR3. D genes are given only for firm matches. Where a row states a size, it is once, few, many or the class of an expanded clone; other rows omit it.

CDR3aa: CASSLIGLYEQYF; CDR3nt: TGTGCCAGCAGCTTAATCGGACTCTACGAGCAGTACTTC; abundance: NA; d_gene: NA; j_gene: TRBJ2-7; v_gene: TRBV13
CDR3aa: CASSLEKTRGTSGLYEQYF; CDR3nt: TGTGCCAGCAGCTTAGAAAAAACAAGAGGGACTAGCGGCCTCTACGAGCAGTACTTC; abundance: NA; d_gene: TRBD2; j_gene: TRBJ2-7; v_gene: TRBV7-2
CDR3aa: CASSQDLRTPYEQFF; CDR3nt: TGTGCCAGCAGCCAAGATCTCCGTACTCCTTATGAGCAGTTCTTC; abundance: NA; d_gene: NA; j_gene: TRBJ2-1; v_gene: TRBV14
CDR3aa: CASSWGAQQETQYF; CDR3nt: TGTGCCAGCAGTTGGGGAGCGCAACAAGAGACCCAGTACTTC; abundance: NA; d_gene: NA; j_gene: TRBJ2-5; v_gene: TRBV6-5
CDR3aa: CASSQGQNTEAFF; CDR3nt: TGTGCCAGCAGCCAGGGACAGAACACTGAAGCTTTCTTT; abundance: NA; d_gene: NA; j_gene: TRBJ1-1; v_gene: TRBV7-9
CDR3aa: CASRGLSWSPLHF; CDR3nt: TGTGCCAGCAGGGGACTTTCGTGGTCACCCCTCCACTTT; abundance: NA; d_gene: NA; j_gene: TRBJ1-6; v_gene: TRBV27
CDR3aa: CASAKRTGDTGELFF; CDR3nt: TGCGCCAGTGCCAAAAGGACAGGGGACACCGGGGAGCTGTTTTTT; abundance: NA; d_gene: TRBD1; j_gene: TRBJ2-2; v_gene: TRBV10-1
CDR3aa: CASISDRKDTEAFF; CDR3nt: TGTGCCAGTATCTCGGACAGGAAAGACACTGAAGCTTTCTTT; abundance: NA; d_gene: TRBD1; j_gene: TRBJ1-1; v_gene: TRBV19
CDR3aa: CASSSRDRGKETQYF; CDR3nt: TGTGCCAGCAGCTCGCGGGACAGGGGGAAGGAGACCCAGTACTTC; abundance: NA; d_gene: TRBD1; j_gene: TRBJ2-5; v_gene: TRBV5-4
CDR3aa: CASSQDPRVEYNEQFF; CDR3nt: TGTGCCAGCAGCCAAGATCCCAGGGTCGAGTACAATGAGCAGTTCTTC; abundance: NA; d_gene: NA; j_gene: TRBJ2-1; v_gene: TRBV4-2
CDR3aa: CASSIRDSMRGYTF; CDR3nt: TGTGCCAGTAGTATCAGGGATTCAATGCGCGGCTACACCTTC; abundance: once; d_gene: NA; j_gene: TRBJ1-2; v_gene: TRBV19
CDR3aa: CASSWSYGYEQYF; CDR3nt: TGTGCCAGCAGTTGGAGTTACGGCTACGAGCAGTACTTC; abundance: once; d_gene: NA; j_gene: TRBJ2-7; v_gene: TRBV27